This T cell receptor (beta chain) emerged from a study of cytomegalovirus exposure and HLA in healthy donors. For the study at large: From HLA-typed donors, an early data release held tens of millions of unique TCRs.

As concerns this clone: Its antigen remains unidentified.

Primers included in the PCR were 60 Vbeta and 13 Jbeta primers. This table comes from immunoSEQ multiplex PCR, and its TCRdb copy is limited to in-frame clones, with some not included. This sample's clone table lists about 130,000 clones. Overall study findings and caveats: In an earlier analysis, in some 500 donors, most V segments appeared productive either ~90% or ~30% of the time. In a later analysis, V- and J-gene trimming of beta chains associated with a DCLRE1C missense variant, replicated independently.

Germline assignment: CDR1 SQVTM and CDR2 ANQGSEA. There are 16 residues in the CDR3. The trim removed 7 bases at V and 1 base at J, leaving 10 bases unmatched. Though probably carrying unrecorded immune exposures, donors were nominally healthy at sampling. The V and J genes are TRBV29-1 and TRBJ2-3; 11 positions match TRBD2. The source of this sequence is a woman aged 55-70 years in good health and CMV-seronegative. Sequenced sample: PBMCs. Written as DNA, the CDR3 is TGCAGCGCTTATTTTACTAGCGGGGGTGGCACAGATACGCAGTATTTT. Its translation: CSAYFTSGGGTDTQYF.